This T cell receptor beta chain appears in the sequencing data of a study of PD-1 blockade in classical Hodgkin lymphoma. V lost 4 bases and J lost 4; bases outside the gene matches: 1. Germline V gives CDR1 GTSNPN, CDR2 SVGIG (reference sequence). The CDR3 has 13 residues. Every patient had relapsed following autologous stem cell transplantation, and cohorts differed in brentuximab vedotin exposure. TCRdb keeps only in-frame clones here, not all; method: immunoSEQ multiplex PCR. This sample yields 90,000 to 100,000 clones, of which roughly 89% are seen a single time; around 10% belongs to the top ten.

The receptor's source is a human donor with classical Hodgkin lymphoma. The sample in question was peripheral blood mononuclear cells (PBMCs), obtained before the second cycle of nivolumab. The rearrangement joins TRBV30 to TRBJ1-5; 10 bases fit TRBD1. The CDR3 spells CAWTGQGNQPQHF. The CDR3 DNA follows: TGTGCCTGGACGGGACAGGGGAATCAGCCCCAGCATTTT. Supplemented by reference TRBV30 and TRBJ1-5, the full variable domain reads SQTIHQWPATLVQPVGSPLSLECTVEGTSNPNLYWYRQAAGRGLQLLFYSVGIGQISSEVPQNLSASRPQDRQFILSSKKLLLSDSGFYLCAWTGQGNQPQHFGDGTRLSIL.